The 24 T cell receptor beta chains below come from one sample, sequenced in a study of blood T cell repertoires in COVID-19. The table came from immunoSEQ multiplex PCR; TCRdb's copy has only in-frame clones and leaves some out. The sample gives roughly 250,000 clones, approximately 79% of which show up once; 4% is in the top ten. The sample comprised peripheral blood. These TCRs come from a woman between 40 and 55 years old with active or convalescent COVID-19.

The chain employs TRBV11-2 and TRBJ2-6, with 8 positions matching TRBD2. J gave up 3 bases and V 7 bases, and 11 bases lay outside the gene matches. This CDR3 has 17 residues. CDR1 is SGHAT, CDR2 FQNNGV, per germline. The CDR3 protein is CASNYPRGGGGANVLTF. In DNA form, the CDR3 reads TGTGCCAGCAACTACCCCCGGGGGGGCGGTGGGGCCAACGTCCTGACTTTC. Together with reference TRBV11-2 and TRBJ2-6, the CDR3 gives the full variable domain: EAGVAQSPRYKIIEKRQSVAFWCNPISGHATLYWYQQILGQGPKLLIQFQNNGVVDDSQLPKDRFSAERLKGVDSTLKIQPAKLEDSAVYLCASNYPRGGGGANVLTFGAGSRLTVL.

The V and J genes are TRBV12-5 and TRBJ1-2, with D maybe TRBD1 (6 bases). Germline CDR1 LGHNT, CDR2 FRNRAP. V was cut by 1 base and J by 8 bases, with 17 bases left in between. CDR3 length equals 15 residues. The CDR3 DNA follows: TGTGCTAGTGGTTTGGGGAACGGGGGGCAGGAAGGCTACACCTTC. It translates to CASGLGNGGQEGYTF.

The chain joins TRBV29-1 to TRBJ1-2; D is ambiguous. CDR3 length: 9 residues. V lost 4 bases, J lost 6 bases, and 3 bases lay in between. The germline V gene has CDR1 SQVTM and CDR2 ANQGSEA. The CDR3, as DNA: TGCAGCGTTGGAGATGGCTACACCTTC. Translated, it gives CSVGDGYTF.

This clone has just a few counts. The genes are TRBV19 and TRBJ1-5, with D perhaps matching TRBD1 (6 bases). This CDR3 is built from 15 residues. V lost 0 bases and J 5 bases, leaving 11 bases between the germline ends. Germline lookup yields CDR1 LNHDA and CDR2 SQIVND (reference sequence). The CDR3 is CASSIDRDIYQPQHF. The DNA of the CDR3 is TGTGCCAGTAGTATAGACCGGGACATCTATCAGCCCCAGCATTTT.

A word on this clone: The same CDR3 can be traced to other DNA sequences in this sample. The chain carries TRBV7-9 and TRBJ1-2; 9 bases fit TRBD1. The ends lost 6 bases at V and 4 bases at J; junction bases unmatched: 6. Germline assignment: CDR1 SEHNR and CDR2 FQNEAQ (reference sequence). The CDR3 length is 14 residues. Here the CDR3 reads CASSLGQGAYGYTF. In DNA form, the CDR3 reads TGTGCCAGCAGTTTGGGACAGGGAGCCTATGGCTACACCTTC. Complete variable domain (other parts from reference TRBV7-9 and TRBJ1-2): DTGVSQNPRHKITKRGQNVTFRCDPISEHNRLYWYRQTLGQGPEFLTYFQNEAQLEKSRLLSDRFSAERPKGSFSTLEIQRTEQGDSAMYLCASSLGQGAYGYTFGSGTRLTVV.

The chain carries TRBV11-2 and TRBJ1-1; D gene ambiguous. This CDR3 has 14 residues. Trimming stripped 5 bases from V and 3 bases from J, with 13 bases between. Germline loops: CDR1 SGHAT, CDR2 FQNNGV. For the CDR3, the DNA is TGTGCCAGCAGCCAGCCGCCGGGGTACACTGAAGCTTTCTTT. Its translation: CASSQPPGYTEAFF.

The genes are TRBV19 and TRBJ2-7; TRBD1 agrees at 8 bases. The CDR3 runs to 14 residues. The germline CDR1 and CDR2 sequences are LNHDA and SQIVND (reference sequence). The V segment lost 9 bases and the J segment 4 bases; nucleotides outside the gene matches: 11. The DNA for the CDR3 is TGTGCCAGGCCCCCGGGGACAGGCATATACGAGCAGTACTTC. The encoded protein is CARPPGTGIYEQYF.

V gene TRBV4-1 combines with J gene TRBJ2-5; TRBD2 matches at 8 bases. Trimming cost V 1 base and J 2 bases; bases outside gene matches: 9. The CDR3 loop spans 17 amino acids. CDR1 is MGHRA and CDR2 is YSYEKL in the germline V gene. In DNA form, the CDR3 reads TGCGCCAGCAGCCAAGTTCCGTACGCGGGAGGACAAGAGACCCAGTACTTC. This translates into CASSQVPYAGGQETQYF.

This CDR3 is CASSLVGQSTIYF. In nucleotides, the CDR3 is TGTGCCAGCAGCTTGGTTGGGCAGAGCACCATATATTTT. This chain links TRBV5-4 with TRBJ1-3; D is unclear. V lost 0 bases, J lost 9 bases, and 10 bases lay in between. CDR1 is SGHNT and CDR2 is YYREEE in the germline V gene (reference sequence). CDR3 length: 13 amino acids.

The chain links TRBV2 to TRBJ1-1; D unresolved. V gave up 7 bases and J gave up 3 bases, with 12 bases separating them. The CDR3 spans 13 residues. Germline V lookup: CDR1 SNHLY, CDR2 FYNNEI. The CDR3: CASNANSDTEAFF. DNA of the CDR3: TGTGCCAGCAACGCGAACAGTGACACTGAAGCTTTCTTT.

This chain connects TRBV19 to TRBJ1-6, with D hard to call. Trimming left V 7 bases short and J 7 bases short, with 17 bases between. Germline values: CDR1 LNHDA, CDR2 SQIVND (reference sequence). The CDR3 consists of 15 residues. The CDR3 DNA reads TGTGCCAGTACAGCCGGGCGGGAGATCAATTCACCCCTCCACTTT. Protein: CASTAGREINSPLHF.

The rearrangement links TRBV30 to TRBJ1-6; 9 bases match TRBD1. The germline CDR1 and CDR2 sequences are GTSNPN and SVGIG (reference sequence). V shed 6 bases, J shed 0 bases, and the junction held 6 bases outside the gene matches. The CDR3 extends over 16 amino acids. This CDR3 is CACGTGKISYNSPLHF. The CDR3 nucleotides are TGTGCCTGCGGGACAGGGAAAATCTCCTATAATTCACCCCTCCACTTT. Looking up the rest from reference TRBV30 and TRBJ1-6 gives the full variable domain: SQTIHQWPATLVQPVGSPLSLECTVEGTSNPNLYWYRQAAGRGLQLLFYSVGIGQISSEVPQNLSASRPQDRQFILSSKKLLLSDSGFYLCACGTGKISYNSPLHFGNGTRLTVT.

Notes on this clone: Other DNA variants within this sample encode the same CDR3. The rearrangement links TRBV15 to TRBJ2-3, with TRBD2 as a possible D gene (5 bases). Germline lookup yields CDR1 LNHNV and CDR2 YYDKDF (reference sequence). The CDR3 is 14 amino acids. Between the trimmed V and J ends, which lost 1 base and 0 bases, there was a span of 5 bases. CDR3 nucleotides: TGTGCCACCAGCAGAGGCGGGAGCACAGATACGCAGTATTTT. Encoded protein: CATSRGGSTDTQYF.

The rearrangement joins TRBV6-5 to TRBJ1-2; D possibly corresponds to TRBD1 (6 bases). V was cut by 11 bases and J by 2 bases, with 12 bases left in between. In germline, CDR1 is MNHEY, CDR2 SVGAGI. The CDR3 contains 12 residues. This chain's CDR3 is CAGQGSNYGYTF. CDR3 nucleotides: TGTGCCGGTCAGGGGAGCAACTATGGCTACACCTTC.

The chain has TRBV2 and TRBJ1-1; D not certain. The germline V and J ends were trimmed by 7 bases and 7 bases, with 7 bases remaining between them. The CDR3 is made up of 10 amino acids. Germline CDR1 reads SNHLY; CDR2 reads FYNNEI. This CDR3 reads CASIGLEAFF. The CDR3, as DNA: TGTGCCAGCATCGGACTTGAAGCTTTCTTT.

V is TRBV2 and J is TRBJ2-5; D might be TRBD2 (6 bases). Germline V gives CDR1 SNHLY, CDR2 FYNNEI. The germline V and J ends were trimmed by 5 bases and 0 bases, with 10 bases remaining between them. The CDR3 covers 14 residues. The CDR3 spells CASSRGMYQETQYF. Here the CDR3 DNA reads TGTGCCAGCAGTCGCGGGATGTACCAAGAGACCCAGTACTTC.

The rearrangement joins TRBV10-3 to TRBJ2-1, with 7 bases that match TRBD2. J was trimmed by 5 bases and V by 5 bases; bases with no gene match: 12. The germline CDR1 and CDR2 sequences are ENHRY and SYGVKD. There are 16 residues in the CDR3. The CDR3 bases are TGTGCCATCAGTTCTGGTAGGGCGGGGGAAAACAATGAGCAGTTCTTC. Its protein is CAISSGRAGENNEQFF.

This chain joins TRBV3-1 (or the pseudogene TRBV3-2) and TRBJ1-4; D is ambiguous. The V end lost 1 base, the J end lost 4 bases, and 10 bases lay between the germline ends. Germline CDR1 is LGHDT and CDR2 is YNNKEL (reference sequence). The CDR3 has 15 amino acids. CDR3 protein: CASSQGAVGNEKLFF. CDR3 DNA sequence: TGTGCCAGCAGCCAAGGGGCAGTCGGTAATGAAAAACTGTTTTTT.

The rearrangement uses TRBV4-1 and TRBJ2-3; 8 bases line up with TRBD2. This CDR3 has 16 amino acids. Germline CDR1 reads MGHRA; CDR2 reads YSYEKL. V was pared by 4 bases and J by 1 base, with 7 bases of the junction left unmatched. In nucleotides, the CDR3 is TGCGCCAGCAGCCCCCAGAAGGGACTAGGCACAGATACGCAGTATTTT. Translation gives CASSPQKGLGTDTQYF.

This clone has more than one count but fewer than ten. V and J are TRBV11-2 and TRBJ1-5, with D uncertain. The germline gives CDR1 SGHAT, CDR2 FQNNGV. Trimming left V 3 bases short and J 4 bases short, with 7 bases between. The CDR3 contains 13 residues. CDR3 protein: CASSLSWNQPQHF. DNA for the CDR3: TGTGCCAGCAGCTTGAGCTGGAATCAGCCCCAGCATTTT.

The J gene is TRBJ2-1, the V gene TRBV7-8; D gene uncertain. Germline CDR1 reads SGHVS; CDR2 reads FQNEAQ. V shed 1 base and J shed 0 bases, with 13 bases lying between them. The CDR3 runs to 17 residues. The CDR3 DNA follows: TGTGCCAGCAGCTTAGGTGGCAGGCAAAGCTCCTACAATGAGCAGTTCTTC. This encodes CASSLGGRQSSYNEQFF.

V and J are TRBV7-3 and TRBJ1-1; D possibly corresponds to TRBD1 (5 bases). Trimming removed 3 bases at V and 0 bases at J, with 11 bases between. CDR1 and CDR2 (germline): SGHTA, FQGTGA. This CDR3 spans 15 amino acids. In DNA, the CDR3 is TGTGCCAGCAGCTTTTCTTCAGGGATGAACACTGAAGCTTTCTTT. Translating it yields CASSFSSGMNTEAFF.

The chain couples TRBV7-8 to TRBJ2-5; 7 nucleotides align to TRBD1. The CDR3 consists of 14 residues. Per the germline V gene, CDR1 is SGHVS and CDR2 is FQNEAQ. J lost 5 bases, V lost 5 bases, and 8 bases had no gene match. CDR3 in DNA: TGTGCCAGCAGCCTTGGACAGGTCGGCGAGACCCAGTACTTC. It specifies CASSLGQVGETQYF.

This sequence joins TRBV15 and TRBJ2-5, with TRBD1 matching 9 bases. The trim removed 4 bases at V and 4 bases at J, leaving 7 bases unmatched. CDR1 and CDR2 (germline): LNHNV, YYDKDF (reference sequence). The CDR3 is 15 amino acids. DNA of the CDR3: TGTGCCACCAGCACCGTTATACAGGGGGCAGAGACCCAGTACTTC. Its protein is CATSTVIQGAETQYF.